The T cell receptor beta chain under discussion was sequenced for a study of shared clonotypes between healthy human individuals. The CDR3 runs 16 residues. Trimming removed 4 bases from V and 8 bases from J, with 21 bases in between. The germline V gene has CDR1 SEHNR and CDR2 FQNEAQ (reference sequence). Repertoires were generated with immunoSEQ multiplex PCR, while TCRdb's copy carries only in-frame clones and drops some. The sample shows 950,000 to 1,100,000 clones, about 75% of them seen only once. This receptor was identified in a man aged 18-30 years in good health. The chain uses TRBV7-9 and TRBJ2-1; tentative D call: TRBD2 (5 bases). Sequencing was carried out using memory CD4+ T cells sorted from blood. Specified subset: CD45RA-negative fraction. CDR3 coding DNA: TGTGCCAGCAGCTCCCTCGGTCTATCGATTAGCGATGAGCAGTTCTTC. Translation gives CASSSLGLSISDEQFF.